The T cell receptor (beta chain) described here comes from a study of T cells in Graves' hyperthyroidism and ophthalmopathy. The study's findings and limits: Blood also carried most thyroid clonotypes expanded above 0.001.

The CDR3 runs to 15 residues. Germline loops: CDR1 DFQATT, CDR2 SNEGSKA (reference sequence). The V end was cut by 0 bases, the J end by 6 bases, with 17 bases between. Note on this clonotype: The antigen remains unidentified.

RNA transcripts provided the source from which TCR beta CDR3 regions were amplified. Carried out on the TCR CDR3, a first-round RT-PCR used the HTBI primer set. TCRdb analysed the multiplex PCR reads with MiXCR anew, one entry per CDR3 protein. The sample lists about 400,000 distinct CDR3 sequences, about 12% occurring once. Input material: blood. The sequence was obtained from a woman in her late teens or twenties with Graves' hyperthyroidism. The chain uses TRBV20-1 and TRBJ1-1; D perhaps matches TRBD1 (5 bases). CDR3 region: CSARDRGVGRPEAFF. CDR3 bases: TGCAGTGCTAGAGATAGAGGGGTTGGACGACCTGAAGCTTTCTTT.